This entry concerns a single T cell receptor (beta chain). The antigen is not known. This CDR3 comprises 12 residues. The germline V gene encodes CDR1 MNHEY and CDR2 SVGAGI. V lost 7 bases to trimming and J lost 5 bases, with 10 bases between them. Constant-segment primers were used for 5'RACE, and the resulting TCR alpha and TCR beta cDNA libraries carried sample barcodes and UMIs. TCRdb analysed the 5' RACE reads with MiXCR anew, one entry per CDR3 protein. The sample yields around 260,000 distinct CDR3 sequences, 15% to 20% seen once. This sample stems from a study of T-cell memory formation after mild COVID-19. Notes on the study in general: Memory cells collected pre-infection included some clones that later responded, suggesting cross-reactive memory joined. Later expanders leaned toward CD4+, whereas clones contracting from day 15 to 85 were balanced CD4/CD8.

The receptor was isolated from a man between 18 and 35 years old who had mild COVID-19 (a few samples of this study predate the infection). Cell type and time point are not known. Material for sequencing was PBMCs or a T cell subset sorted from them (not recorded which). V gene TRBV6-5 combines with J gene TRBJ2-3; D remains ambiguous. DNA of the CDR3: TGTGCCAGCACCGGGTCGGGAGATACGCAGTATTTT. This codes for CASTGSGDTQYF.